The 28 T cell receptor beta chains below all came from one sample that was sequenced in a study of beta chain features in type 1 diabetes. Expressed TCRB transcripts were sequenced because the entire RNA isolate underwent reverse transcription. The assay was immunoSEQ multiplex PCR, and TCRdb's table has in-frame clones only and misses some. The sample has a few hundred thousand clones, about 16% seen once. Sequenced sample: naive CD4+ T cells from blood. Source of these receptors: a woman younger than 30 in good health.

This clone was seen a few times. This chain joins TRBV2 and TRBJ2-1, with 11 nucleotides matching TRBD2. Germline V lookup: CDR1 SNHLY, CDR2 FYNNEI. V lost 2 bases to trimming and J lost 9 bases; unmatched junction nucleotides: 9. The CDR3 extends over 16 amino acids. The CDR3 nucleotides are TGTGCCAGCAGTGAATTGGTAGCGGGAGGGTACGGTGAGCAGTTCTTC. This translates into CASSELVAGGYGEQFF.

CDR3 sequence (DNA): TGTGCCAGCAGCCATGCACGGACTAGCAGAGACAATGAGCAGTTCTTC. It specifies CASSHARTSRDNEQFF. The chain joins TRBV4-2 to TRBJ2-1; TRBD2 matches at 8 bases. This CDR3 spans 16 amino acids. Germline CDR1 LGHNA, CDR2 YNFKEQ. J gave up 5 bases and V 3 bases, and 9 bases lay outside the gene matches.

This chain uses TRBV5-1 with TRBJ2-1, with TRBD2 matching 9 bases. The ends lost 2 bases at V and 2 bases at J; junction bases unmatched: 5. Germline assignment: CDR1 SGHRS and CDR2 YFSETQ. The CDR3 extends over 16 amino acids. CDR3 sequence: CASSLGLAQTYNEQFF. In nucleotides, the CDR3 is TGCGCCAGCAGCTTAGGACTAGCGCAAACCTACAATGAGCAGTTCTTC.

A note on this clone: The sample holds other DNA sequences that translate to the same CDR3. The chain recombines TRBV7-2 with TRBJ2-7; D is unclear. There are 11 residues in the CDR3. Germline CDR1 reads SGHTA; CDR2 reads FQGNSA. The ends were cut back, 5 bases at V and 4 bases at J, with 6 bases in the middle. CDR3 in DNA: TGTGCCAGCAGCCCAGGATACGAGCAGTACTTC. Amino acids: CASSPGYEQYF.

This clone turned up a few times. The V call is TRBV7-2, the J call TRBJ2-1; 9 nucleotides agree with TRBD1. This CDR3 has 15 residues. Trimming cost V 4 bases and J 8 bases; bases outside gene matches: 9. From germline, CDR1 is SGHTA and CDR2 FQGNSA. The CDR3 is CASSSSGQGWYEQFF. The CDR3 nucleotides are TGTGCCAGCAGCTCCTCGGGACAGGGATGGTATGAGCAGTTCTTC.

The genes are TRBV6-5 and TRBJ1-1, with unresolved D. Germline lookup yields CDR1 MNHEY and CDR2 SVGAGI. CDR3 length equals 16 residues. V was trimmed by 0 bases and J by 0 bases, leaving 11 bases between them. The CDR3 DNA is TGTGCCAGCAGTTACTCGAGGATTGGCATGAACACTGAAGCTTTCTTT. It is translated as CASSYSRIGMNTEAFF.

This clone was seen a handful of times. This chain joins TRBV7-6 and TRBJ2-1, with D maybe TRBD2 (5 bases). V lost 0 bases and J lost 7, with 7 bases in between. The CDR3 sequence is 13 residues long. Germline lookup yields CDR1 SGHVS and CDR2 FNYEAQ. The CDR3 is CASSLARRNEQFF. CDR3 bases: TGTGCCAGCAGCTTAGCTAGGAGGAATGAGCAGTTCTTC.

The CDR3 spells CASSLGSGTADTQYF. CDR3 nucleotides: TGTGCCAGCTCCCTTGGTAGCGGGACCGCAGATACGCAGTATTTT. The V gene is TRBV7-9, the J gene TRBJ2-3, with 8 bases that match TRBD2. The CDR3 consists of 15 residues. Germline CDR1 and CDR2: SEHNR and FQNEAQ (reference sequence). Trimming removed 8 bases from V and 4 bases from J; junction bases left unmatched: 11. Full variable domain (missing parts from reference TRBV7-9 and TRBJ2-3): DTGVSQNPRHKITKRGQNVTFRCDPISEHNRLYWYRQTLGQGPEFLTYFQNEAQLEKSRLLSDRFSAERPKGSFSTLEIQRTEQGDSAMYLCASSLGSGTADTQYFGPGTRLTVL.

The chain has TRBV29-1 and TRBJ2-7; D remains ambiguous. Trimming shortened V by 4 bases and J by 0 bases, and 10 bases separated the two germline ends. The length of the CDR3 is 13 residues. Germline loops: CDR1 SQVTM, CDR2 ANQGSEA. In DNA form, the CDR3 reads TGCAGCGTTGGTTCGCGCCTCTCCTACGAGCAGTACTTC. It encodes CSVGSRLSYEQYF.

J is TRBJ2-4 and V is TRBV9; perhaps TRBD2 as D (6 bases). Germline CDR1 and CDR2: SGDLS and YYNGEE. The length of the CDR3 is 16 residues. The germline V and J ends were trimmed by 2 bases and 1 base, with 13 bases remaining between them. The CDR3 nucleotides are TGTGCCAGCAGCGTGGGGGGTGCGTTGGCCAAAAACATTCAGTACTTC. Protein: CASSVGGALAKNIQYF.

J is TRBJ2-1 and V is TRBV18; 7 bases agree with TRBD2. The V and J ends lost 3 bases and 1 base, in that order; junction bases with no gene match: 3. Looked up from germline, CDR1 is KGHSH and CDR2 is LQKENI. This CDR3 has 15 residues. CDR3: CASSPSGRSYNEQFF. In nucleotides, the CDR3 is TGTGCCAGCTCACCGTCCGGGAGGTCCTACAATGAGCAGTTCTTC.

This clone showed up just a few times. The DNA of the CDR3 is TGTGCCACCAGCAGAGGGGACAGGGGGAACGAGCAGTACTTC. Translation: CATSRGDRGNEQYF. The chain uses TRBV15 and TRBJ2-7; 11 positions match TRBD1. The ends lost 1 base at V and 5 bases at J; junction bases unmatched: 1. The CDR3 contains 14 residues. Germline values: CDR1 LNHNV, CDR2 YYDKDF (reference sequence).

This chain links TRBV30 with TRBJ1-4, with D perhaps TRBD1 (5 bases). The V gene lost 4 bases and the J gene lost 5 bases, with 8 bases spanning the gap. Germline V CDR1 and CDR2: GTSNPN, SVGIG (reference sequence). The CDR3 sequence is 12 residues long. CDR3 in amino acids: CAWTPGNEKLFF. The DNA of the CDR3 is TGTGCCTGGACGCCAGGGAATGAAAAACTGTTTTTT. Based on the CDR3 plus reference TRBV30 and TRBJ1-4, the full variable domain is SQTIHQWPATLVQPVGSPLSLECTVEGTSNPNLYWYRQAAGRGLQLLFYSVGIGQISSEVPQNLSASRPQDRQFILSSKKLLLSDSGFYLCAWTPGNEKLFFGSGTQLSVL.

The table lists this clone with a few counts. This chain uses TRBV29-1 with TRBJ1-2; the D gene is possibly TRBD1 (6 bases). Looked up from germline, CDR1 is SQVTM and CDR2 is ANQGSEA. The CDR3 is made up of 13 amino acids. V was trimmed by 1 base and J by 7 bases, leaving 13 bases between them. CDR3 amino acids: CSVEVPGVGGYTF. CDR3 DNA: TGCAGCGTTGAAGTTCCAGGGGTGGGTGGCTACACCTTC.

The chain couples TRBV4-3 to TRBJ1-2; D not resolved. There are 17 residues in the CDR3. Deletions cut 3 bases from V and 1 base from J, with 18 bases between. Germline assignment: CDR1 LGHNA and CDR2 YSLEER. CDR3 protein: CASSHRLADGDNYGYTF. In DNA form, the CDR3 reads TGCGCCAGCAGCCATCGCCTTGCCGACGGAGATAACTATGGCTACACCTTC.

This clone came up a few times. The V call is TRBV4-1, the J call TRBJ2-1, with TRBD2 matching over 12 bases. V shed 4 bases and J 8 bases; nucleotides not matched to a gene: 9. This CDR3 is 16 amino acids long. CDR1 is MGHRA and CDR2 is YSYEKL in the germline V gene. CDR3 region: CASSPLGLAGTYEQFF. The DNA for the CDR3 is TGCGCCAGCAGCCCCTTAGGACTAGCGGGAACCTATGAGCAGTTCTTC.

This chain links TRBV18 with TRBJ2-2; 8 bases are a match to TRBD2. Germline lookup yields CDR1 KGHSH and CDR2 LQKENI. With V trimmed by 3 bases and J by 0 bases, 0 bases remained unmatched. CDR3 length equals 15 residues. CDR3 DNA sequence: TGTGCCAGCTCACCGGGACTAGCGAACACCGGGGAGCTGTTTTTT. Amino acids: CASSPGLANTGELFF.

The V gene is TRBV18, the J gene TRBJ2-3; D perhaps matches TRBD2 (6 bases). The CDR3 covers 15 residues. The V gene's germline CDR1 is KGHSH and CDR2 LQKENI. Trimming stripped 6 bases from V and 1 base from J, with 14 bases between. The CDR3 DNA sequence: TGTGCCAGCTCCCGGAGGGCGGAACGCACAGATACGCAGTATTTT. Translating gives CASSRRAERTDTQYF. Combining the CDR3 with reference TRBV18 and TRBJ2-3 gives the whole variable domain NAGVMQNPRHLVRRRGQEARLRCSPMKGHSHVYWYRQLPEEGLKFMVYLQKENIIDESGMPKERFSAEFPKEGPSILRIQQVVRGDSAAYFCASSRRAERTDTQYFGPGTRLTVL.

The gene calls are TRBV27 and TRBJ2-3, with 13 bases lining up with TRBD2. Germline lookup yields CDR1 MNHEY and CDR2 SMNVEV (reference sequence). The CDR3 length is 15 residues. The V segment lost 8 bases and the J segment 6 bases; nucleotides outside the gene matches: 8. The CDR3 bases are TGTGCCAGCTGGACTAGCGGGAGTAGCGGGGATACGCAGTATTTT. It codes for CASWTSGSSGDTQYF.

This clone was counted a few times. The chain employs TRBV27 and TRBJ2-7, with TRBD1 identical over 7 bases. After removal of 6 bases from V and 3 bases from J, the junction contained 2 bases not matched to a gene. This CDR3 has 12 residues. Germline V CDR1 and CDR2: MNHEY, SMNVEV (reference sequence). The CDR3 sequence is CASRRQGYEQYF. The CDR3 DNA reads TGTGCCAGCAGGCGACAGGGCTACGAGCAGTACTTC.

In its sample, this clone was seen a few times. V is TRBV29-1 and J is TRBJ2-5, with a possible D match to TRBD2 (5 bases). The CDR3 has 13 amino acids. V was shortened by 5 bases and J by 5 bases, with 15 bases between the two germline ends. Germline CDR1 reads SQVTM; CDR2 reads ANQGSEA. Written as DNA, the CDR3 is TGCAGCGTTATGAGGGCGTCCAGGGAGACCCAGTACTTC. It codes for CSVMRASRETQYF.

This clone was observed a few times. The chain employs TRBV18 and TRBJ1-4, with D uncertain. Germline V lookup: CDR1 KGHSH, CDR2 LQKENI. V gave up 7 bases and J gave up 8 bases, with 14 bases separating them. This CDR3 spans 13 amino acids. CDR3 sequence: CASFYGLGEKLFF. In nucleotides, the CDR3 is TGTGCCAGCTTCTACGGACTAGGCGAAAAACTGTTTTTT.

This clone showed up just once. This sequence joins TRBV19 and TRBJ2-7; 7 nucleotides agree with TRBD1. After removal of 3 bases from V and 0 bases from J, the junction contained 2 bases not matched to a gene. This CDR3 contains 14 residues. Germline V CDR1 and CDR2: LNHDA, SQIVND (reference sequence). CDR3 in amino acids: CASSMGDSSYEQYF. CDR3 nucleotide sequence: TGTGCCAGTAGTATGGGGGACAGCTCCTACGAGCAGTACTTC.

The CDR3 DNA is TGTGCCAGCGGGGGGGTGGGAGTTTACAATGAGCAGTTCTTC. Its translation: CASGGVGVYNEQFF. The chain recombines TRBV2 with TRBJ2-1; 7 positions match TRBD2. The CDR3 has 14 amino acids. The ends lost 8 bases at V and 4 bases at J; junction bases unmatched: 8. CDR1 and CDR2 from the germline V gene are SNHLY and FYNNEI.

The rearrangement uses TRBV7-9 and TRBJ2-7; TRBD1 is a possible D gene (6 bases). Germline CDR1 reads SEHNR; CDR2 reads FQNEAQ (reference sequence). This CDR3 comprises 13 residues. Between the trimmed V and J ends, which lost 5 bases and 3 bases, there was a span of 11 bases. This CDR3 reads CASSPQGIYEQYF. CDR3 coding DNA: TGTGCCAGCAGCCCCCAGGGGATCTACGAGCAGTACTTC.

The CDR3 bases are TGTGCCTGGAGTGTTAGTAGACACGGGGAGCTGTTTTTT. Its protein is CAWSVSRHGELFF. The gene calls are TRBV30 and TRBJ2-2; no clear D gene. The length of the CDR3 is 13 residues. Germline assignment: CDR1 GTSNPN and CDR2 SVGIG (reference sequence). V gave up 0 bases and J gave up 7 bases, with 9 bases separating them.

This rearrangement joins TRBV19 to TRBJ2-7, with D tentatively TRBD2 (5 bases). Trimming took 4 bases from V and 5 from J, leaving 12 bases between them. This CDR3 contains 13 residues. Germline CDR1 reads LNHDA; CDR2 reads SQIVND (reference sequence). Here the CDR3 DNA reads TGTGCCAGTAGTAAGGGTGGGCGGGACGAGCAGTACTTC. Its translation: CASSKGGRDEQYF.

The chain is built from TRBV9 and TRBJ1-4; TRBD1 matches at 9 bases. This CDR3 is 16 amino acids long. V lost 1 base, J lost 2 bases, and 3 bases stayed unmatched. Germline V gene sequence: CDR1 SGDLS, CDR2 YYNGEE. The CDR3 DNA follows: TGTGCCAGCAGCGTACGCGGGACAGGGACTAATGAAAAACTGTTTTTT. Its translation: CASSVRGTGTNEKLFF. Full variable domain (remainder filled in from reference TRBV9 and TRBJ1-4): DSGVTQTPKHLITATGQRVTLRCSPRSGDLSVYWYQQSLDQGLQFLIQYYNGEERAKGNILERFSAQQFPDLHSELNLSSLELGDSALYFCASSVRGTGTNEKLFFGSGTQLSVL.